Listed here is a single T cell receptor beta chain. The sample holds a few counts of this clone. What this receptor recognizes is not known. The sample holds no much larger clone one base away, and base qualities are not on file. The data were obtained in a study of cytomegalovirus exposure and HLA in healthy donors (dated by TCRdb to about 2017). As for the study more broadly: According to an earlier analysis of a few hundred of the donors, about 170 million T cells yielded over 100 million unique TCR beta sequences and approximately 300 Gb of sequence data. An early release that covered some 630 HLA-typed donors contained approximately 300 gigabases of sequencing data and 80 million or so unique TCR sequences. The genetic ancestry cluster associated with self-reported Caucasian donors included roughly 84% of the roughly 400 genotyped donors. The aim of the study was to test whether cataloging public T cell receptors could identify signatures of past pathogen exposure. Using immunosequencing, the study profiled T cell repertoires from some 670 subjects and related those repertoires to cytomegalovirus serostatus. A separate validation cohort of roughly 110 different subjects was used in addition to the approximately 700-subject first cohort. To predict cytomegalovirus infection status, the study brought together high-throughput TCR immunosequencing, statistical association of individual TCRs with disease status, and machine learning. A later analysis re-examined previously published TCR beta repertoires from about 670 donors and added high-resolution HLA genotyping to investigate patterns of TCR occurrence. The later analysis used no new phenotypic data to find candidate immune exposures, relying instead on TCR beta sequences and their occurrence across donors. To decide whether each TCR beta V gene segment behaved as functional or pseudogenic, an earlier analysis of several hundred of the donors relied on high-throughput TCR beta sequencing. Donor age, sex, ethnicity and CMV serostatus were compiled alongside the repertoire data. In a later genetic analysis, genome-wide SNP genotypes for about 65% of the roughly 700 donors were used, and that subset was treated as a discovery cohort. Every repertoire in the discovery cohort had been generated on one and the same sequencing platform. HLA typing included class I and class II loci at four-digit resolution. The number of typed donors differed by locus: about 629-640 for A, B, C, DRB1 and DQB1; approximately 520 for DQA1; 606 for DPA1; and around 450 for DPB1. Roughly 5 DR-DQ haplotypes were handled as single units for association and clustering because linkage in the cohort was strong. Across 398 genotyped donors of the cohort, an average of approximately 200,000 unique TCR beta nucleotide sequences per donor were sequenced, and about a sixth of those sequences were non-productive.

The library came from the immunoSEQ multiplex PCR assay. For the multiplex PCR, a mixture combining 60 forward primers for TCR Vbeta segments and 13 reverse primers for TCR Jbeta segments was used. The CDR3 region of rearranged TCR beta genes was amplified from genomic DNA with a multiplex PCR assay. The Illumina HiSeq System was used to sequence the amplified TCR beta libraries as 87-base-pair reads. Regarding the original processing steps: Across the 670 or so repertoires, a later analysis counted roughly 77 million unique TCR beta chains, 9.5 million to 12 million of which were shared by at least two donors. Raw reads were error-corrected and collapsed into unique sequences with a nearest-neighbor algorithm that merged closely related sequences to remove PCR and sequencing errors. To assign V, D and J gene segments, CDR3 sequences were aligned to IMGT reference sequences. For a sequence to be retained, a match of at least six nucleotides to both a V gene segment and a J gene segment was required. Rearrangements were called productive when the CDR3 lacked stop codons and stayed in frame with V and J; all others were non-productive. Following IMGT convention, CDR3 was defined as the stretch from the second conserved V-encoded cysteine to the conserved J-encoded phenylalanine. In an earlier analysis of more than 550 of the donors, sequences lacking an unambiguous match to a single V gene segment were excluded. An earlier analysis of a few hundred of the donors classified V segments as functional when productive rearrangements were above 56.7% and as segregating when the standard deviation between donors was above 5%. A statistical classification framework was built for diagnosing cytomegalovirus status from the catalog of TCR beta chain sequences. A later analysis assigned V and J genes by comparing TCR nucleotide sequences with IMGT/GENE-DB human TR gene sequences. A later analysis assigned CDR3 sequences and most-parsimonious VDJ recombination scenarios with the TCRdist pipeline. In a later analysis, each TCR beta chain was defined by its CDR3 amino acid sequence together with its V-gene family, and reads lacking a unique V-gene family were excluded. To address suspected cross-contamination and a sequencing artifact, a later analysis removed 550 to 750 highly shared, low-generation-probability nucleotide sequences. A later analysis calculated a clonal expansion index for each public chain from normalized within-repertoire ranks of inferred template counts. Generation probabilities in a later analysis came from a VDJ recombination model fitted to out-of-frame rearrangements, and those results were checked against IGoR. In a later analysis, hypergeometric tests were used to score TCR-TCR, TCR-HLA and TCR-CMV co-occurrence, with a repertoire-size bias correction applied to TCR pairs. A later analysis estimated false discovery rates by permuting HLA or CMV assignments 20 times. In a later analysis, co-occurring TCRs were grouped with DBSCAN, and TCRdist sequence similarity was added when clustering was performed within HLA-allele-positive subsets. Co-occurrence clustering excluded repertoires with fewer than 30,000 or more than 120,000 public chains, plus five with anomalous nucleotide sharing. TCRdb carries this immuneACCESS record with in-frame sequences only. Its versions omit some clonotypes, under half of them owing to an unresolved V gene in the studies checked, with the rest unexplained. The DNA gave D and trimming, while V, J and clone size come from that table. Within this sample are roughly 86,000 clones, with over 55% of them counted one time only. The ten largest clonotypes hold roughly a fifth of the sample.

What the authors observed across the whole study: According to the authors, the approach could potentially be generalized to other disease states and immunological phenotypes. Linkage disequilibrium might explain the correlated functional status among segregating V segments, but an unknown experimental factor could not be excluded. In a later analysis, the rate of TCR association differed among HLA loci, with DRB1 alleles having the most associated TCRs and HLA-C alleles having the fewest. According to a later analysis, most CMV-associated TCR beta chains appeared to be HLA-restricted, and the HLA associations seemed to be driven largely by CMV exposure. The cohort was sequenced for TCR beta chains only, and without alpha or paired-chain data the features that could be detected were limited. A group of highly shared sequence variants was considered likely to be a technical artifact of the sequencing pipeline. HLA typing was unavailable for some donors at each locus, so association tests used only the typed subset. In a later analysis, HLA-associated TCR beta chains showed more clonal expansion and lower generation probabilities than non-associated chains that were equally common. In a later genetic analysis, fewer N-insertions in productive TCRs were reported among donors in an Asian-associated ancestry cluster than the roughly 700-donor mean. When HLA alleles, especially DR and DQ, strongly co-occurred, attributing TCR associations to individual alleles was difficult. Broadly in line with IMGT annotations, most TCR beta V segments showed up in productive rearrangements about 87% or about 30% of the time in an earlier analysis of approximately 640 of the donors. While some public TCRs were present in many individuals, most TCR sequences turned up only very rarely across donors. Because counts were too low, about 18 rarely observed V segments, including chromosome 9 orphons, were left out of the earlier analysis of some 640 of the donors. A few of the identified cytomegalovirus-associated TCR beta chains were confirmed in vitro to be specific for cytomegalovirus antigens. In a later analysis, 15,000 to 20,000 TCR beta sequences were associated with specific HLA alleles at a false discovery rate of 0.05. The classifier was reported to diagnose cytomegalovirus status with high specificity and sensitivity in both the original cohort and the validation cohort. An association between a missense DCLRE1C variant and V-gene and J-gene trimming of TCR beta chains was found in a later genetic analysis and replicated in an independent cohort. Several of the top co-occurrence clusters appeared to be linked to parvovirus B19, influenza, CMV and Epstein-Barr virus, according to a later analysis. The study listed 150 to 200 TCR beta chains as associated with cytomegalovirus. A further reported finding was that TCR beta sequences accurately predicted the HLA-A and HLA-B alleles for most subjects in the first cohort. CMV serostatus was the only immune exposure information available for the cohort. Presence/absence analyses assumed roughly uniform sequencing depth across donors, an assumption that may not hold.

The cohort comprised more than 550 healthy bone marrow donors. At the time of sampling, every cohort member was nominally healthy, though immune exposures that went unrecorded were likely present. The donor tested CMV seropositive and was one of the 289 seropositive cohort members. A peripheral blood sample was collected from each donor, and TCR beta sequencing was performed on peripheral blood mononuclear cells. Genomic DNA extraction from the blood cell samples was performed with the Qiagen DNeasy Blood Extraction Kit. The specimen sequenced was PBMCs. The receptor was isolated from a woman aged 45-59 years in good health and CMV-seropositive.

The DNA sequence reads TGCGCCAGCAGCTTGGTTCGGGGAACTGAAGCTTTCTTT. Its translation is CASSLVRGTEAFF. The chain employs TRBV5-1 and TRBJ1-1, with an unclear D gene assignment. Reading the germline V gene gives CDR1 SGHRS and CDR2 YFSETQ. V was cut back by 0 bases and J by 5 bases, leaving a gap of 8 bases between them. The CDR3 runs 13 residues from the cysteine to the phenylalanine. Just CDR3 DNA is preserved here, 39 bases in frame from base 1.